This note documents a single T cell receptor beta chain sequence. Its antigen is undetermined. The sequenced template was RNA, covering the TCR beta CDR3 region. Amplification began with first-round RT-PCR using HTBI primers, then second-round multiplex PCR was performed. TCRdb redid the calling of the multiplex PCR reads with MiXCR, one entry per CDR3 protein. The data hold around 1,000,000 distinct CDR3 sequences, with about 36% observed a single time. The CDR3 has 13 amino acids. Germline V gene sequence: CDR1 SQVTM, CDR2 ANQGSEA. V was shortened by 7 bases and J by 5 bases, with 15 bases between the two germline ends. The sample is drawn from a study of Graves' ophthalmopathy and Graves' hyperthyroidism. General observations from the study: Built on 13 signatures, a model told ophthalmopathy apart from stable hyperthyroidism with 85% to 90% sensitivity and less than 82% specificity.

J is TRBJ1-5 and V is TRBV29-1; possible D gene TRBD1, 5 bases. The material sequenced was peripheral blood or thyroid tissue (not recorded which). This clonotype was sampled from an adult man with Graves' hyperthyroidism. The CDR3: CSARSMGDQPQHF. The CDR3 nucleotides are TGCAGCGCCAGGTCGATGGGGGATCAGCCCCAGCATTTT.